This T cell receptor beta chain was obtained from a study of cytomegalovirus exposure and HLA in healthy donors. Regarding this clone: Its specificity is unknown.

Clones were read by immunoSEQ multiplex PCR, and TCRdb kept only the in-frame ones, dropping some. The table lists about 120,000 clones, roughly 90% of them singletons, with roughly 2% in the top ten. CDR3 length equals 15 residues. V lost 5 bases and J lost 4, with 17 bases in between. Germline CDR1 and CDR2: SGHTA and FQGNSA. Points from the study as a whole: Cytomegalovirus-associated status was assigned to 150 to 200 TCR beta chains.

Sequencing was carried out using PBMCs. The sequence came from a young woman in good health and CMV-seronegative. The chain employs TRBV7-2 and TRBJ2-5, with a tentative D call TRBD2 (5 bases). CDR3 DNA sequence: TGTGCCAGCAGCCTAAGTCCCAGCGGACGAGAGACCCAGTACTTC. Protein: CASSLSPSGRETQYF. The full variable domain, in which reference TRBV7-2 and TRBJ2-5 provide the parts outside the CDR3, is GAGVSQSPSNKVTEKGKDVELRCDPISGHTALYWYRQSLGQGLEFLIYFQGNSAPDKSGLPSDRFSAERTGGSVSTLTIQRTQQEDSAVYLCASSLSPSGRETQYFGPGTRLLVL.